The 3 T cell receptor beta chains presented below share a single source sample, sequenced in a study of T cells in Graves' hyperthyroidism and ophthalmopathy (dated by TCRdb to about 2019). The library was produced with multiplex PCR. These reads were obtained on an Illumina HiSeq 2000. The TCR beta CDR3 regions were amplified from the RNA transcripts. For the first round of RT-PCR on the TCR CDR3, the HTBI primer set was used together with the Qiagen OneStep RT-PCR kit. TCRdb trimmed public reads at Q25 via fastp, called clones via MiXCR and kept in-frame beta chains. Records with the same CDR3 protein are collapsed into one entry carrying the most frequent genes and DNA. This sample holds around 520,000 distinct CDR3 sequences; 14% were observed only once. The biggest ten clones account for about 14% of the sample. Sequences were obtained from blood. The origin of the receptors is a woman in her thirties or forties with Graves' hyperthyroidism.

This clonotype was seen ten or more times. This sequence joins TRBV28 and TRBJ2-3; D remains unclear. The V and J ends lost 3 bases and 1 base respectively, with 8 bases between them. The germline V gene has CDR1 MDHEN and CDR2 SYDVKM. The CDR3 extends over 14 amino acids. The CDR3 reads CASSFPRGTDTQYF. The CDR3 region has the DNA TGTGCCAGCAGTTTCCCCCGGGGCACAGATACGCAGTATTTT.

Ten or more counts support this clonotype. V usage is TRBV12-3 or TRBV12-4 and J usage is TRBJ1-1; a weak D match, TRBD1 (5 bases). With 4 bases removed from V and 2 bases from J, the gap between germline ends came to 11 bases. This CDR3 is 14 amino acids long. In nucleotides, the CDR3 is TGTGCCAGCAGTTCTGACGGACAAAACACTGAAGCTTTCTTT. Amino acids: CASSSDGQNTEAFF.

This clonotype was seen repeatedly, ten times or more. This rearrangement joins TRBV11-2 to TRBJ2-3; 11 bases match TRBD2. Trimming took 1 base from V and 4 from J; bases not matched to a gene: 10. CDR3 length equals 18 residues. Germline V gene sequence: CDR1 SGHAT, CDR2 FQNNGV. CDR3 sequence: CASSLGFLAGGSADTQYF. The DNA of the CDR3 is TGTGCCAGCAGCTTAGGTTTTCTAGCGGGAGGTTCCGCAGATACGCAGTATTTT.